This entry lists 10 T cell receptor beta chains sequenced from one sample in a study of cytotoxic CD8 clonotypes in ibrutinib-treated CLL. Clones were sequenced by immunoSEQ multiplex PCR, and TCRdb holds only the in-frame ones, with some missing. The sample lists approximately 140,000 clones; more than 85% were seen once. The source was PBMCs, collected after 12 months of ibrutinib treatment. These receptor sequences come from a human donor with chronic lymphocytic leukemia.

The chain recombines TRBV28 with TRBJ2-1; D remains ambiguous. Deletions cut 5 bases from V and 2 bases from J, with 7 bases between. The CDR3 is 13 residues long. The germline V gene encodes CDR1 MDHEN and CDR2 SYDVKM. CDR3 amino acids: CASSESAYNEQFF. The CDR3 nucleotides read TGTGCCAGCAGTGAATCGGCCTACAATGAGCAGTTCTTC.

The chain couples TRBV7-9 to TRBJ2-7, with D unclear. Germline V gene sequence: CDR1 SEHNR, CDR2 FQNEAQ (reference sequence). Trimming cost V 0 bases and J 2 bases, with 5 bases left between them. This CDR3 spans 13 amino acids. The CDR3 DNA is TGTGCCAGCAGCTTAGCGCAGCCCTACGAGCAGTACTTC. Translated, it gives CASSLAQPYEQYF.

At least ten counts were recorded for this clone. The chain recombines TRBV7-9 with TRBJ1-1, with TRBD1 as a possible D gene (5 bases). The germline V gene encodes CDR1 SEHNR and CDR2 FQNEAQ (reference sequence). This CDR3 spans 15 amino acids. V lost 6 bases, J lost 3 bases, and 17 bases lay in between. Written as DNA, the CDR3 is TGTGCCAGCAGTTCCGGGGGGTTGGGGGACACTGAAGCTTTCTTT. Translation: CASSSGGLGDTEAFF.

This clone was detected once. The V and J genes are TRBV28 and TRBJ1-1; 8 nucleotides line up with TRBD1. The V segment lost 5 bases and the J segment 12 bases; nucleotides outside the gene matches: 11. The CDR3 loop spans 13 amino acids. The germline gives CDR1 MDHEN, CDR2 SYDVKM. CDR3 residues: CASSPQGDGRTFF. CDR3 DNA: TGTGCCAGCAGTCCACAGGGGGACGGTCGAACTTTCTTT.

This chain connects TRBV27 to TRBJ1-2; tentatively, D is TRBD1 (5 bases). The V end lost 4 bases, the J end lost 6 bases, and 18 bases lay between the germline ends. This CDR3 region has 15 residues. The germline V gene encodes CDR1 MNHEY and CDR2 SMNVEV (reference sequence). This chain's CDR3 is CASSWGLGLADGYTF. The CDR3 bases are TGTGCCAGCAGTTGGGGGTTGGGCCTGGCTGATGGCTACACCTTC.

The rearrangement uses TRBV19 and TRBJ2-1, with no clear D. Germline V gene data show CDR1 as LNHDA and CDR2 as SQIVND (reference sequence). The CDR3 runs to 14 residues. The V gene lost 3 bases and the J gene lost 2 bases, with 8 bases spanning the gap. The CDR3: CASSMGSTYNEQFF. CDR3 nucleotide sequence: TGTGCCAGTAGTATGGGTTCGACCTACAATGAGCAGTTCTTC.

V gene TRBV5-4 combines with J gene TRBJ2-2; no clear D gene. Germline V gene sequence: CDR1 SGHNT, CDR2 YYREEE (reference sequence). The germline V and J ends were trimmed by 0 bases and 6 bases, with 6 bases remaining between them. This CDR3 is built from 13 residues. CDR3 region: CASSLVDSGELFF. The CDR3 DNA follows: TGTGCCAGCAGCTTGGTAGATTCCGGGGAGCTGTTTTTT.

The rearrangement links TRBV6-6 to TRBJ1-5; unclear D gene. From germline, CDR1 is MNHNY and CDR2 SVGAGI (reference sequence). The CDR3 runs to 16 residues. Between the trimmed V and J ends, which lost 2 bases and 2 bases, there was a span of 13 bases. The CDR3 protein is CASSYELASGNQPQHF. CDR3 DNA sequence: TGTGCCAGCAGTTACGAACTGGCAAGCGGCAATCAGCCCCAGCATTTT.

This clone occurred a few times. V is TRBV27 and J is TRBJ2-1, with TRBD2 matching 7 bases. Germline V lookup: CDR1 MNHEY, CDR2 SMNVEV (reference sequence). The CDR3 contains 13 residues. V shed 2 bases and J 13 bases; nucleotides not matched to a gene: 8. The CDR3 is CASSLGGGLNQFF. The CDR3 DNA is TGTGCCAGCAGTTTAGGGGGGGGACTAAATCAGTTCTTC.

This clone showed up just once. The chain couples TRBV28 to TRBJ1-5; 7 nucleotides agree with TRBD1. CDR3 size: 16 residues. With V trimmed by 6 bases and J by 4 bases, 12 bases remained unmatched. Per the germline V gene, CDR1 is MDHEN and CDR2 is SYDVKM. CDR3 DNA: TGTGCCAGCAGATCGGGGAACAGGGGCACAAATCAGCCCCAGCATTTT. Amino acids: CASRSGNRGTNQPQHF.